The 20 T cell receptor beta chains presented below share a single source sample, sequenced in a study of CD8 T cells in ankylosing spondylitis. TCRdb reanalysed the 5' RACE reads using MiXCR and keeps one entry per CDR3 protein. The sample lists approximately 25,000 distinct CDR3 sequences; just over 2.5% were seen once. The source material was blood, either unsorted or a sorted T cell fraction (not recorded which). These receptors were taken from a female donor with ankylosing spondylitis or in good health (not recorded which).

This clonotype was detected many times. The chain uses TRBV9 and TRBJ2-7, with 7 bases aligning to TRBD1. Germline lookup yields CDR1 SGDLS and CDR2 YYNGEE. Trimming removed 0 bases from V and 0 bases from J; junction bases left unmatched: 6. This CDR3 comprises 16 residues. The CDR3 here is CASSVAGDSVSYEQYF. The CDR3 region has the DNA TGTGCCAGCAGCGTAGCCGGGGACAGTGTCTCCTACGAGCAGTACTTC.

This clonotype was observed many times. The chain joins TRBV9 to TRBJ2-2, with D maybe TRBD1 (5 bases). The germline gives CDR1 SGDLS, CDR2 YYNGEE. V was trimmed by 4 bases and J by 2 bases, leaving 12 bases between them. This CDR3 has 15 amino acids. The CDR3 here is CASSRTGANTGELFF. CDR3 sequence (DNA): TGTGCCAGCAGCCGTACAGGAGCCAACACCGGGGAGCTGTTTTTT.

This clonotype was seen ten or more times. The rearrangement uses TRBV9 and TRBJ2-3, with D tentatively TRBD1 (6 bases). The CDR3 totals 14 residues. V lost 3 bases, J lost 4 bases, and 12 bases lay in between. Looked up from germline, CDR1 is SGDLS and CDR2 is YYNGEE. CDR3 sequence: CASSAHRESDTQYF. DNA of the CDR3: TGTGCCAGCAGCGCACACAGGGAATCAGATACGCAGTATTTT.

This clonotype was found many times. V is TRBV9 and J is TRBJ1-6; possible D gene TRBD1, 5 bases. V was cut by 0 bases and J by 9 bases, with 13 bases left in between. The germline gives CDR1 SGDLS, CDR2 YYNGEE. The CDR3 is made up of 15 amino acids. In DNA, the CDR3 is TGTGCCAGCAGCGTAGATTGGCAGGGTTCTTCACCCCTCCACTTT. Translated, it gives CASSVDWQGSSPLHF.

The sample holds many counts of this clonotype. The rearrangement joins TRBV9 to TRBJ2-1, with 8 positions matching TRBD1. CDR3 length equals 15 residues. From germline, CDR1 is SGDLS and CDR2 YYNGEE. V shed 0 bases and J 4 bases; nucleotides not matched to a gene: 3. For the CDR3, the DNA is TGTGCCAGCAGCGTAGTTGGACAGGGATACAATGAGCAGTTCTTC. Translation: CASSVVGQGYNEQFF.

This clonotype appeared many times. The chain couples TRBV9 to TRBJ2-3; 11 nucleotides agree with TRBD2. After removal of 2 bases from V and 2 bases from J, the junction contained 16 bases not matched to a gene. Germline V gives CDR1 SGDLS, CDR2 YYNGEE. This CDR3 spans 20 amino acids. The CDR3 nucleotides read TGTGCCAGCAGCGTCGGGTGGGCTAGCGGGAGGACCACCTACACAGATACGCAGTATTTT. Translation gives CASSVGWASGRTTYTDTQYF.

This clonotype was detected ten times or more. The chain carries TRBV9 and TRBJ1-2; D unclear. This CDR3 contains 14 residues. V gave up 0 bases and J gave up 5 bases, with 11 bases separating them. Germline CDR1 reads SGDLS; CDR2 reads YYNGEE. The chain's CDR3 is CASSVEVVGYGYTF. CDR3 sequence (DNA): TGTGCCAGCAGCGTAGAGGTAGTTGGGTATGGCTACACCTTC.

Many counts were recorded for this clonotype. CDR3 loop: CASSLGQGIPYEQYF. CDR3 sequence (DNA): TGTGCCAGCAGCTTGGGACAGGGGATTCCCTACGAGCAGTACTTC. The gene calls are TRBV9 and TRBJ2-7; TRBD1 agrees at 10 bases. The CDR3 has 15 residues. Per the germline V gene, CDR1 is SGDLS and CDR2 is YYNGEE. With V trimmed by 4 bases and J by 2 bases, 6 bases remained unmatched.

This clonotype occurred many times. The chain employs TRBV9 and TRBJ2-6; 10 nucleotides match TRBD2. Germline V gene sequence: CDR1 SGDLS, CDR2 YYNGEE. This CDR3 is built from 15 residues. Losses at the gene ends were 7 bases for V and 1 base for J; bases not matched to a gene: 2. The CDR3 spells CASCSGRSGANVLTF. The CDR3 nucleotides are TGTGCCAGCTGTAGCGGGAGGTCTGGGGCCAACGTCCTGACTTTC.

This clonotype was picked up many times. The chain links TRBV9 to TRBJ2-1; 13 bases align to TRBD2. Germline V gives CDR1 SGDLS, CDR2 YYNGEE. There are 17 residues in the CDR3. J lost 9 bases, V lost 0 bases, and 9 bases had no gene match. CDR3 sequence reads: CASSVASGTSGTPEQFF. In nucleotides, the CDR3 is TGTGCCAGCAGCGTAGCTTCAGGGACTAGCGGGACCCCTGAGCAGTTCTTC.

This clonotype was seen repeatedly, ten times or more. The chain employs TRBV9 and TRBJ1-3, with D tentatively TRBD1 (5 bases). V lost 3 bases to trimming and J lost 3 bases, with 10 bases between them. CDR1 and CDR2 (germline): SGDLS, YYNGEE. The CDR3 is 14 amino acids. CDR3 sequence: CASSADSLGNTIYF. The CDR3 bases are TGTGCCAGCAGCGCTGACAGTCTTGGAAACACCATATATTTT. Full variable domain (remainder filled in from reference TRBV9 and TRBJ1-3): DSGVTQTPKHLITATGQRVTLRCSPRSGDLSVYWYQQSLDQGLQFLIQYYNGEERAKGNILERFSAQQFPDLHSELNLSSLELGDSALYFCASSADSLGNTIYFGEGSWLTVV.

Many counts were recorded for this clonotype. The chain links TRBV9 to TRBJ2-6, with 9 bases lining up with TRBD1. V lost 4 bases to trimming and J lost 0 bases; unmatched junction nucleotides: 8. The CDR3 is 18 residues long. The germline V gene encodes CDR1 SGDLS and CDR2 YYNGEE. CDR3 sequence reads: CASSLSGTGSSGANVLTF. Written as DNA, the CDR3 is TGTGCCAGCAGCTTATCAGGGACAGGGAGCTCTGGGGCCAACGTCCTGACTTTC.

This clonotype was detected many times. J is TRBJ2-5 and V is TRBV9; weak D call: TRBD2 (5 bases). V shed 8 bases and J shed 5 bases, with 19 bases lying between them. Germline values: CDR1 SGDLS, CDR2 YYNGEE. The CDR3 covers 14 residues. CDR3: CASSGAASWETQYF. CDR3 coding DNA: TGTGCCAGTTCAGGAGCGGCGAGTTGGGAGACCCAGTACTTC.

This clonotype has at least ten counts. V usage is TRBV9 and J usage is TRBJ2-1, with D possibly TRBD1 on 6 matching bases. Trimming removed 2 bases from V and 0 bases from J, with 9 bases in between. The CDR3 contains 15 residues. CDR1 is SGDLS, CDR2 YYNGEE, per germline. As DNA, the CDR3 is TGTGCCAGCAGCGTGGGACAAAGCTCCTACAATGAGCAGTTCTTC. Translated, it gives CASSVGQSSYNEQFF.

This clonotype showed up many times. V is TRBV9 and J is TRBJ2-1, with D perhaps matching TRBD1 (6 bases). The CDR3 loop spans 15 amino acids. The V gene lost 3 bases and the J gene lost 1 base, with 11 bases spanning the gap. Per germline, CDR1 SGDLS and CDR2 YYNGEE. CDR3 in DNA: TGTGCCAGCAGCGCGGACAGAGGGTCCTACAATGAGCAGTTCTTC. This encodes CASSADRGSYNEQFF. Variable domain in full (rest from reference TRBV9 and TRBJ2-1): DSGVTQTPKHLITATGQRVTLRCSPRSGDLSVYWYQQSLDQGLQFLIQYYNGEERAKGNILERFSAQQFPDLHSELNLSSLELGDSALYFCASSADRGSYNEQFFGPGTRLTVL.

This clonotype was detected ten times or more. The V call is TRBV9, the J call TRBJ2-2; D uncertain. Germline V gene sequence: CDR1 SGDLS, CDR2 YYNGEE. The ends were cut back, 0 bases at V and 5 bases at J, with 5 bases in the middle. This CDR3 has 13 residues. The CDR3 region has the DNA TGTGCCAGCAGCGTAGTTCTTACCGGGGAGCTGTTTTTT. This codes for CASSVVLTGELFF.

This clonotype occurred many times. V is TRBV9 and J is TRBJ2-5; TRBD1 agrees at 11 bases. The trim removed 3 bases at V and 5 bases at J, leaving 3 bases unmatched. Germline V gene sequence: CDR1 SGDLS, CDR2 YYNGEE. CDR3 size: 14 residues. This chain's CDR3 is CASSAGDRGETQYF. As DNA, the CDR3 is TGTGCCAGCAGCGCAGGGGACAGGGGGGAGACCCAGTACTTC.

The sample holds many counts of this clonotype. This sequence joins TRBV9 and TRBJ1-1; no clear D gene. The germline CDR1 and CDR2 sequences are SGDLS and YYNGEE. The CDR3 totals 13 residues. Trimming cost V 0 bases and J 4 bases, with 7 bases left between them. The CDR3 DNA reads TGTGCCAGCAGCGTAGCTGCAGGCACTGAAGCTTTCTTT. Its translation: CASSVAAGTEAFF.

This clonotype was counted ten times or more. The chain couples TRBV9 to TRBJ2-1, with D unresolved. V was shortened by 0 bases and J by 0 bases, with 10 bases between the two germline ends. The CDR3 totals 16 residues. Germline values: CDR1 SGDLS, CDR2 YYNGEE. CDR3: CASSVGAQSSYNEQFF. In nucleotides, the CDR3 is TGTGCCAGCAGCGTAGGAGCACAAAGCTCCTACAATGAGCAGTTCTTC.

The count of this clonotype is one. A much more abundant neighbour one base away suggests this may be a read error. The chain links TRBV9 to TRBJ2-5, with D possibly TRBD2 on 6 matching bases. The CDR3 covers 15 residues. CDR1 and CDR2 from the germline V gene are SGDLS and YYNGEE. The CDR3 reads CASSVATGLGETKYF. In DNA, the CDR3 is TGTGCCAGCAGCGTAGCCACGGGACTCGGGGAGACCAAGTACTTC.